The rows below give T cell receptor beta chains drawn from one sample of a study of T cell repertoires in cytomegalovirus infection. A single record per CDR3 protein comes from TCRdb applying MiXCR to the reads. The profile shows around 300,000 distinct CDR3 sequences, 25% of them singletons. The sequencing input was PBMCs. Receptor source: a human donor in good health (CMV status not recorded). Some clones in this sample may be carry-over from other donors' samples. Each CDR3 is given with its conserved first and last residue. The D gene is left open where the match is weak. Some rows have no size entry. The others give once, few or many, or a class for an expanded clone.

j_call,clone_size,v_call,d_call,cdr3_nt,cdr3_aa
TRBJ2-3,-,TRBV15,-,TGTGCCACCAGCACAGACCCGGGGGGCCGAAAAGATACGCAGTATTTT,CATSTDPGGRKDTQYF
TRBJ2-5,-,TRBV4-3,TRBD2,TGCGCCAGCAGCCAACGGCGGGGTCCTAGCGGGGAACCGCACCAAGAGACCCAGTACTTC,CASSQRRGPSGEPHQETQYF
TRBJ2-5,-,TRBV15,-,TGTGCCACCAGCAGAGACCAAGAGACCCAGTACTTC,CATSRDQETQYF
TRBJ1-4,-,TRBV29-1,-,TGCAGCGTCGCATCTAGGGCTAATAAAAAACTGTTTTTT,CSVASRANKKLFF
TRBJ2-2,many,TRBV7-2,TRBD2,TGTGCCAGCAGCTTATTCCCGGGAGGGCCATCGACCGGGGAGCTGTTTTTT,CASSLFPGGPSTGELFF
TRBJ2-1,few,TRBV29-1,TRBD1,TGCAGCGCCGAAACGGACAGGGCTTCCTACAATGAGCAGTTCTTC,CSAETDRASYNEQFF
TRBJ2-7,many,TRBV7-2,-,TGTGCCAGCAGCTCTCCGGGACTTAACTACGAGCAGTACTTC,CASSSPGLNYEQYF
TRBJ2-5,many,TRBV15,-,TGTGCCACCAGCAGAGATCTATATACGCAGGACCCCCAAGAGACCCAGTACTTC,CATSRDLYTQDPQETQYF
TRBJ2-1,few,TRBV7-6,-,TGTGCCAGCAGCTTACGGGGGACGGGGTCCTACAATGAGCAGTTCTTC,CASSLRGTGSYNEQFF
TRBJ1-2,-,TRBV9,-,TGTGCCAGCAGCGTAGATGGGCAGACGCTATATGGCTACACCTTC,CASSVDGQTLYGYTF
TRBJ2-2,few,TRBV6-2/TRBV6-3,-,TGTGCCAGCAGTTGGGACGGACAAAAAACCGGGGAGCTGTTTTTT,CASSWDGQKTGELFF
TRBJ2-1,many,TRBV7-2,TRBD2,TGTGCCAGCAGTGTAGCGGGGGGGGTGAATGAGCAGTTCTTC,CASSVAGGVNEQFF
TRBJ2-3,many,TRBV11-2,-,TGTGCCAGCAGCTCCCCCGGGGATGGTACGCAGTATTTT,CASSSPGDGTQYF
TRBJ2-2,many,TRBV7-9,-,TGTGCCAGCAGCTTACAGGCGAGTGGCGGGGAGCTGTTTTTT,CASSLQASGGELFF
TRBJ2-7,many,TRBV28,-,TGTGCCAGCAGTTTATCCGGGGGACTCGAGCAGTACTTC,CASSLSGGLEQYF
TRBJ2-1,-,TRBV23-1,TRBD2,TGCGCCAGCGCTCAGATAGGGACAGCCGCCGGGACTAGCGGGGGATCCTCCTACAATGAGCAGTTCTTC,CASAQIGTAAGTSGGSSYNEQFF
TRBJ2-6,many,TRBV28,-,TGTGCCAGCAGCCCAATCGTACAGGGCCGTACTTCGGGGGCCAACGTCCTGACTTTC,CASSPIVQGRTSGANVLTF
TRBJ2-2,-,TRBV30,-,TGTGCCTGGAGTAAAGGGACGGACACCGGGGAGCTGTTTTTT,CAWSKGTDTGELFF
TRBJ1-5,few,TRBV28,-,TGTGCCAGCAAGGAGGGATTCGAACAGCCCCAGCATTTT,CASKEGFEQPQHF
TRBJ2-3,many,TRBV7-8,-,TGTGCCAGCAGTGTGATCGGGGCTATCACAGATACGCAGTATTTT,CASSVIGAITDTQYF
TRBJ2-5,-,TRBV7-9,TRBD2,TGTGCCAGCAGCCGCGGACTAGCGGCCTTGGAGACCCAGTACTTC,CASSRGLAALETQYF
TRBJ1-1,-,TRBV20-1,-,TGCAGTGCGTTGAAACGTAGCTTGAGGACTGAAGCTTTCTTT,CSALKRSLRTEAFF
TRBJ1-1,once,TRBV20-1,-,TGCAGTGCCCGGGAGAGTTGGGGGAAGGGGGTCTTT,CSARESWGKGVF
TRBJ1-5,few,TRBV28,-,TGTGCCAGCAGTTTAGGGGGGCATAGCAATCAGCCCCAGCATTTT,CASSLGGHSNQPQHF
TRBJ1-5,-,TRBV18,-,TGTGCCAGCTCACCACCGAGAGGGCAGCCCCAGCATTTT,CASSPPRGQPQHF
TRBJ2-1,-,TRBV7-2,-,TGTGCCAGCAGTTCCCCTTTCAATGAGCAGTTCTTC,CASSSPFNEQFF
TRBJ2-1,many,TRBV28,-,TGTGCCAGCATTCAGGGGGGGCGGCAGGAGCAGTTCTTC,CASIQGGRQEQFF
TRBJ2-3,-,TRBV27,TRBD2,TGTGCCAGCAGTCCCTCAGCGGGAGAAACAGCAGATACGCAGTATTTT,CASSPSAGETADTQYF
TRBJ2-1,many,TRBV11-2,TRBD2,TGTGCCAGCAGCTTAGGGCGGGAGCCTCTGGAGCAGTTCTTC,CASSLGREPLEQFF
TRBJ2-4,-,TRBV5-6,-,TGTGCCAGCAGCAACAGGGCAGGCATTCAGTACTTC,CASSNRAGIQYF
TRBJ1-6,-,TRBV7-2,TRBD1,TGTGCCAGCAGCTTATCGGGACAGGGGAAAGGGTCACCCCTCCACTTT,CASSLSGQGKGSPLHF
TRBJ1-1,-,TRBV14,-,TGTGCCAGCAGCAGGTCCGGGTGGACTGAAGCTTTCTTT,CASSRSGWTEAFF
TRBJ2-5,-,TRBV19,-,TGTGCCAGTAGCAACGTCGTTCAAGAGACCCAGTACTTC,CASSNVVQETQYF
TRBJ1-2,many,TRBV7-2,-,TGTGCCAGCAGCTTAGGGCAGAAGTCTAACTATGGCTACACCTTC,CASSLGQKSNYGYTF
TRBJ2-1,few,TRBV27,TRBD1,TGTGCCAGCAGTCCCACAGGGGTTGCCTACAATGAGCAGTTCTTC,CASSPTGVAYNEQFF
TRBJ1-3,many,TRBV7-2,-,TGTGCCAGCAGCTTATGGGGGGCGAGGGGAAACACCATATATTTT,CASSLWGARGNTIYF
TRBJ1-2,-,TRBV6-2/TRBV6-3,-,TGTGCCAGCAGTTACTCGCCCGAAACGGGATATGGCTACACCTTC,CASSYSPETGYGYTF
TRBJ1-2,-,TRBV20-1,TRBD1,TGCAGTGCTAGAGCAGGAGGACAGGGAGGTTGGGTCACCTTC,CSARAGGQGGWVTF
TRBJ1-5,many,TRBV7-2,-,TGTGCCAGCAGTTCACACCAGGGCCGCAATCAGCCCCAGCATTTT,CASSSHQGRNQPQHF